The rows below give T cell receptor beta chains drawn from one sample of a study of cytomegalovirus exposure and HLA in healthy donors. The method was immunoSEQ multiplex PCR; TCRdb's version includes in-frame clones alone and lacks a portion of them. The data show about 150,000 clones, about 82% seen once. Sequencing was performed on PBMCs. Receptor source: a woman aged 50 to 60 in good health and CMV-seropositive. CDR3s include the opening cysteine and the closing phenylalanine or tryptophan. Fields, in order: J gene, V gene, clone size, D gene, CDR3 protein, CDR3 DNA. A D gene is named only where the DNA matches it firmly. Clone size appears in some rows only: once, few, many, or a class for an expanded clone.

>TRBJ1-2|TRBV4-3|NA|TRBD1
CASSPGQGSLYGYTF
TGCGCCAGCAGCCCGGGACAGGGTTCTCTTTATGGCTACACCTTC
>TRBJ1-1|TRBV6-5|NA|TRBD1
CASSSYGTGGNPEAFF
TGTGCCAGCAGTTCTTACGGGACAGGGGGGAACCCTGAAGCTTTCTTT
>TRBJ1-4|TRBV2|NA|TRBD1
CASSAEGGGEKLFF
TGTGCCAGCAGTGCTGAAGGGGGCGGAGAAAAACTGTTTTTT
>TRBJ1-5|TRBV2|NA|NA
CASSDRPPGSYSNQPQHF
TGTGCCAGCAGTGATAGGCCTCCAGGCAGCTATAGCAATCAGCCCCAGCATTTT
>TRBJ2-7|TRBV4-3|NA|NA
CASSQGGSSYEQYF
TGCGCCAGCAGCCAAGGAGGTTCTAGTTACGAGCAGTACTTC
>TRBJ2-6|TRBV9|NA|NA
CASSDESGANVLTF
TGTGCCAGCAGCGATGAGTCGGGGGCCAACGTCCTGACTTTC
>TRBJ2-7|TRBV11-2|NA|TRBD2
CASSSLGGGVSYEQYF
TGTGCCAGCAGCTCCTTGGGGGGGGGAGTTTCCTACGAGCAGTACTTC
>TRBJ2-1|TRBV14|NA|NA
CASSEGQFNEQFF
TGTGCCAGCAGCGAGGGCCAATTCAATGAGCAGTTCTTC
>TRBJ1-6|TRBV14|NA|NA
CASSSLYNSPLHF
TGTGCCAGCTCCAGTTTGTATAATTCACCCCTCCACTTT
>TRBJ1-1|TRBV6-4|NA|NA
CASSGPGRGEGVNAEAFF
TGTGCCAGCAGTGGCCCGGGTAGGGGGGAGGGGGTAAACGCTGAAGCTTTCTTT
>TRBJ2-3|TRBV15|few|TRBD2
CATSRERLAGIDTQYF
TGTGCCACCAGCAGAGAACGACTAGCGGGAATAGATACGCAGTATTTT
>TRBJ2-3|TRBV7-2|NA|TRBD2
CASRVGGGYTDTQYF
TGTGCCAGCAGAGTCGGCGGGGGATACACAGATACGCAGTATTTT
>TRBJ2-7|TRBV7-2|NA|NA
CASRTLGYEQYF
TGTGCCAGCAGGACTCTGGGCTACGAGCAGTACTTC
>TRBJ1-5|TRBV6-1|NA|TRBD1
CASSVQGKGQPQHF
TGTGCCAGCAGTGTACAGGGGAAGGGACAGCCCCAGCATTTT
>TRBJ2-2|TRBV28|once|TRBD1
CASSSQGAGRTGELFF
TGTGCCAGCAGTTCACAGGGGGCCGGTAGGACCGGGGAGCTGTTTTTT
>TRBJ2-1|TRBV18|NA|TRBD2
CASSPRLAGGRDEQFF
TGTGCCAGCTCACCCCGACTAGCGGGGGGGAGGGATGAGCAGTTCTTC
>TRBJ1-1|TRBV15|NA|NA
CATSKHGRTEAFF
TGTGCCACCAGCAAACATGGGCGAACTGAAGCTTTCTTT
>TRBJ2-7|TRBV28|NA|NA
CASSFGGSYEQYF
TGTGCCAGCAGTTTTGGGGGCAGCTACGAGCAGTACTTC
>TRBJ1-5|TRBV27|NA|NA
CASKATPTARQPQHF
TGTGCCAGCAAAGCTACACCCACCGCGAGGCAGCCCCAGCATTTT
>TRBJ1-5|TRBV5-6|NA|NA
CASSNKVGGFNQPQHF
TGTGCCAGCAGCAACAAGGTCGGGGGGTTCAATCAGCCCCAGCATTTT
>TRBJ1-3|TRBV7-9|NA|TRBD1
CASSLRAGGAGNTIYF
TGTGCCAGCAGCTTACGGGCAGGGGGCGCGGGAAACACCATATATTTT
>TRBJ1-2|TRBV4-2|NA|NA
CASSQDAQGFGGYTF
TGTGCCAGCAGCCAAGATGCCCAGGGGTTCGGTGGCTACACCTTC
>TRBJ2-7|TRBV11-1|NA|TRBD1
CASSSGTGGSVEQYF
TGTGCCAGCAGCTCCGGGACAGGGGGCTCGGTTGAGCAGTACTTC
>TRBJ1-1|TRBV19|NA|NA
CASSIIAGTGNTEAFF
TGTGCCAGTAGTATAATCGCGGGCACCGGGAACACTGAAGCTTTCTTT
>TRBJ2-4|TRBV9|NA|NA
CASSVGIQAQNIQYF
TGTGCCAGCAGCGTAGGCATTCAGGCTCAAAACATTCAGTACTTC
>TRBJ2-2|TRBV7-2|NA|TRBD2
CASSSSVRAGGPNTGELFF
TGTGCCAGCAGCTCCTCGGTTAGAGCGGGGGGGCCGAACACCGGGGAGCTGTTTTTT
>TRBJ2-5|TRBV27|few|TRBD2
CASSHSLAGGSETQYF
TGTGCCAGCAGTCACTCACTAGCGGGAGGTTCAGAGACCCAGTACTTC
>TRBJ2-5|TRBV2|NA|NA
CASSDGMRETQYF
TGTGCCAGCAGTGACGGTATGCGGGAGACCCAGTACTTC
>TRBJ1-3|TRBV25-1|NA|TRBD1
CASSPDRGRSGNTIYF
TGTGCCAGCAGCCCCGACAGGGGGCGCAGTGGAAACACCATATATTTT
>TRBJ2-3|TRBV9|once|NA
CASSVAGVSDTQYF
TGTGCCAGCAGCGTAGCGGGGGTGTCAGATACGCAGTATTTT
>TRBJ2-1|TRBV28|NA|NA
CASMRVVSHNEQFF
TGTGCCAGCATGCGGGTCGTCTCCCACAATGAGCAGTTCTTC
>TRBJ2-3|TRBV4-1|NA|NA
CASSQDPLGGVTDTQYF
TGCGCCAGCAGCCAAGATCCCCTAGGCGGGGTAACAGATACGCAGTATTTT
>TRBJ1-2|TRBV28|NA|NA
CASHDRTDTNYGYTF
TGTGCCAGCCACGATCGAACTGATACTAACTATGGCTACACCTTC
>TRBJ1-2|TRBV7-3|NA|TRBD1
CASSPTSGTGGLGYTF
TGTGCCAGCAGCCCAACGTCCGGGACAGGGGGCCTTGGCTACACCTTC
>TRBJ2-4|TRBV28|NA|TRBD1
CASSLAGQGTKNIQYF
TGTGCCAGCAGTTTGGCCGGACAGGGAACCAAAAACATTCAGTACTTC
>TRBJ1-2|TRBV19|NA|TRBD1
CASGRQGNYGYTF
TGTGCCAGTGGGAGACAGGGGAACTATGGCTACACCTTC
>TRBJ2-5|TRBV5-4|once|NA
CASSGVLGETQYF
TGTGCCAGCAGCGGAGTCCTGGGTGAGACCCAGTACTTC
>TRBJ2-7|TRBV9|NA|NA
CASSVGGGRAHEQYF
TGTGCCAGCAGCGTAGGGGGGGGCAGGGCCCACGAGCAGTACTTC
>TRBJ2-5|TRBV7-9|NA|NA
CASTLGGTQETQYF
TGTGCCAGCACCCTCGGGGGTACCCAAGAGACCCAGTACTTC
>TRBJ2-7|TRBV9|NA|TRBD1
CASSVSGTGPHEQYF
TGTGCCAGCAGCGTCAGCGGGACAGGGCCCCACGAGCAGTACTTC
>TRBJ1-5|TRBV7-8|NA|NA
CASSGNRGNQPQHF
TGTGCCAGCAGCGGAAACAGGGGCAATCAGCCCCAGCATTTT
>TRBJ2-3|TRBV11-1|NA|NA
CASSPRVFTDTQYF
TGTGCCAGCAGCCCCAGGGTTTTCACAGATACGCAGTATTTT
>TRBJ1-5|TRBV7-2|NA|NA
CASSWGDQPQHF
TGTGCCAGCAGCTGGGGGGACCAGCCCCAGCATTTT
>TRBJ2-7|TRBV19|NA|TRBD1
CASSMVTGVSEQYF
TGTGCCAGTAGTATGGTGACAGGGGTATCCGAGCAGTACTTC
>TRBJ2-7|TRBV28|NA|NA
CASSPPGQGQTSYEQYF
TGTGCCAGCAGCCCCCCAGGACAAGGACAAACATCCTACGAGCAGTACTTC
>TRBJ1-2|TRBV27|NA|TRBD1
CASSQKGAGGYGYTF
TGTGCCAGCAGCCAGAAGGGTGCAGGGGGGTATGGCTACACCTTC
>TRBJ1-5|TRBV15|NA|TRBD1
CATSKGWDRLNQPQHF
TGTGCCACCAGCAAAGGTTGGGACAGGTTAAATCAGCCCCAGCATTTT
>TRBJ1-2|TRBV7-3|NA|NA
CASSPSVSSYYGYTF
TGTGCCAGCAGCCCCTCTGTGTCTTCCTACTATGGCTACACCTTC